The rows below give T cell receptor beta chains drawn from one sample of a study of regulatory T cells in long-lasting Graves disease. TCRdb recomputed calls from the multiplex PCR reads with MiXCR, one row per CDR3 protein. The sample lists more than 400,000 distinct CDR3 sequences, about 17% occurring once. In addition, the sample was reused for a study of T cells in Graves' hyperthyroidism and ophthalmopathy.

The sequencing used peripheral blood mononuclear cells (PBMCs), collected at new diagnosis, from a patient treated with antithyroid drugs. These receptor sequences come from a woman aged 30 to 39 with Graves disease. Each CDR3 is given with its conserved first and last residue. Each record gives: V gene, D gene, clone size, J gene, CDR3 protein, CDR3 DNA. The D gene is left open where the match is weak. Clone size is given for some rows only: seen once, a few or many times, or a class if the clone is expanded.

V gene: TRBV11-2; D gene: NA; clone size: many; J gene: TRBJ2-3; CDR3 protein: CASSAYRNTQYF; CDR3 DNA: TGTGCCAGCAGCGCCTACAGGAATACGCAGTATTTT
V gene: TRBV29-1; D gene: TRBD2; clone size: many; J gene: TRBJ2-7; CDR3 protein: CSVIAGGGYEQYF; CDR3 DNA: TGCAGCGTTATAGCGGGAGGTGGATACGAGCAGTACTTC
V gene: TRBV7-9; D gene: TRBD1; clone size: many; J gene: TRBJ1-1; CDR3 protein: CASSSRQGARTEAFF; CDR3 DNA: TGTGCCAGCAGCAGCAGACAGGGGGCGCGCACTGAAGCTTTCTTT
V gene: TRBV24-1; D gene: TRBD1; clone size: NA; J gene: TRBJ2-2; CDR3 protein: CATSERQGTGTGELFF; CDR3 DNA: TGTGCCACCAGTGAGAGACAGGGGACGGGCACCGGGGAGCTGTTTTTT
V gene: TRBV20-1; D gene: NA; clone size: NA; J gene: TRBJ1-5; CDR3 protein: CSARGQGNQPQHF; CDR3 DNA: TGCAGTGCTAGAGGCCAGGGGAATCAGCCCCAGCATTTT
V gene: TRBV12-3/TRBV12-4; D gene: TRBD1; clone size: many; J gene: TRBJ2-7; CDR3 protein: CASSLGQGLSEQYF; CDR3 DNA: TGTGCCAGCAGTTTGGGACAGGGTTTATCCGAGCAGTACTTC
V gene: TRBV7-8; D gene: TRBD2; clone size: few; J gene: TRBJ2-3; CDR3 protein: CASSLAVLAGGSMVDSDTQYF; CDR3 DNA: TGTGCCAGCAGCTTAGCGGTCTTGGCGGGAGGATCAATGGTTGACTCAGATACGCAGTATTTT
V gene: TRBV20-1; D gene: TRBD1; clone size: many; J gene: TRBJ1-5; CDR3 protein: CSARTGEGNQPQHF; CDR3 DNA: TGCAGTGCTCGGACAGGGGAGGGCAATCAGCCCCAGCATTTT
V gene: TRBV20-1; D gene: NA; clone size: many; J gene: TRBJ2-2; CDR3 protein: CSAAQTGRGELFF; CDR3 DNA: TGCAGTGCAGCTCAGACAGGGAGGGGGGAGCTGTTTTTT
V gene: TRBV24-1; D gene: NA; clone size: many; J gene: TRBJ2-3; CDR3 protein: CATSDRGASDTQYF; CDR3 DNA: TGTGCCACCAGTGATCGGGGGGCGTCTGATACGCAGTATTTT
V gene: TRBV9; D gene: NA; clone size: few; J gene: TRBJ2-1; CDR3 protein: CASSVEVEAFSSYNEQFF; CDR3 DNA: TGTGCCAGCAGCGTAGAGGTGGAGGCGTTCAGCTCCTACAATGAGCAGTTCTTC
V gene: TRBV30; D gene: NA; clone size: many; J gene: TRBJ1-4; CDR3 protein: CAWSVLGGSTEKLFF; CDR3 DNA: TGTGCCTGGAGTGTATTGGGGGGGTCGACCGAAAAACTGTTTTTT
V gene: TRBV20-1; D gene: NA; clone size: few; J gene: TRBJ2-2; CDR3 protein: CSARDLENTGGLFF; CDR3 DNA: TGCAGTGCTAGAGATTTGGAAAACACCGGGGGGCTGTTTTTT
V gene: TRBV3-1; D gene: NA; clone size: NA; J gene: TRBJ1-4; CDR3 protein: CASSQSHGDTTNEKLFF; CDR3 DNA: TGTGCCAGCAGCCAATCCCACGGAGATACAACTAATGAAAAACTGTTTTTT
V gene: TRBV19; D gene: NA; clone size: few; J gene: TRBJ2-2; CDR3 protein: CASSITGDTGELFF; CDR3 DNA: TGTGCCAGTAGTATCACAGGCGACACCGGGGAGCTGTTTTTT
V gene: TRBV7-8; D gene: NA; clone size: many; J gene: TRBJ1-5; CDR3 protein: CASSLGYRARGQPQHF; CDR3 DNA: TGTGCCAGCAGCTTAGGGTACAGGGCCCGGGGTCAGCCCCAGCATTTT
V gene: TRBV18; D gene: TRBD2; clone size: many; J gene: TRBJ2-3; CDR3 protein: CASSSAGAPTDTQYF; CDR3 DNA: TGTGCCAGCTCCTCAGCGGGAGCCCCCACAGATACGCAGTATTTT
V gene: TRBV4-3; D gene: NA; clone size: few; J gene: TRBJ2-3; CDR3 protein: CASSPGGGGSTDTQYF; CDR3 DNA: TGCGCCAGCAGCCCGGGAGGGGGCGGGAGCACAGATACGCAGTATTTT
V gene: TRBV28; D gene: NA; clone size: many; J gene: TRBJ2-5; CDR3 protein: CASKAGWETQYF; CDR3 DNA: TGTGCCAGTAAAGCAGGGTGGGAGACCCAGTACTTC
V gene: TRBV6-5; D gene: NA; clone size: many; J gene: TRBJ1-1; CDR3 protein: CASSYLGVGVNTEAFF; CDR3 DNA: TGTGCCAGCAGTTACCTCGGGGTTGGGGTGAACACTGAAGCTTTCTTT
V gene: TRBV30; D gene: NA; clone size: many; J gene: TRBJ1-1; CDR3 protein: CAWSVAGYTEAFF; CDR3 DNA: TGTGCCTGGAGTGTAGCAGGGTACACTGAAGCTTTCTTT
V gene: TRBV3-1; D gene: TRBD2; clone size: many; J gene: TRBJ2-1; CDR3 protein: CASSHGLAGGYNEQFF; CDR3 DNA: TGTGCCAGCAGCCATGGACTAGCGGGAGGCTACAATGAGCAGTTCTTC
V gene: TRBV28; D gene: NA; clone size: many; J gene: TRBJ1-1; CDR3 protein: CASGRGMNTEAFF; CDR3 DNA: TGTGCCAGCGGGAGAGGTATGAACACTGAAGCTTTCTTT
V gene: TRBV30; D gene: NA; clone size: many; J gene: TRBJ2-1; CDR3 protein: CAWSVLARGYNEQFF; CDR3 DNA: TGTGCCTGGAGTGTACTGGCGAGGGGGTACAATGAGCAGTTCTTC
V gene: TRBV5-1; D gene: NA; clone size: many; J gene: TRBJ2-1; CDR3 protein: CASSLGVEYNEQFF; CDR3 DNA: TGCGCCAGCAGCTTGGGGGTCGAATACAATGAGCAGTTCTTC
V gene: TRBV20-1; D gene: NA; clone size: many; J gene: TRBJ1-5; CDR3 protein: CSAWRGDAQHF; CDR3 DNA: TGCAGTGCTTGGCGGGGCGATGCCCAGCATTTT
V gene: TRBV19; D gene: NA; clone size: many; J gene: TRBJ1-1; CDR3 protein: CASSTLSSAFF; CDR3 DNA: TGTGCCAGTAGTACCTTATCATCTGCTTTCTTT
V gene: TRBV20-1; D gene: NA; clone size: many; J gene: TRBJ1-1; CDR3 protein: CSARDRSQMNTEAFF; CDR3 DNA: TGCAGTGCTAGAGATCGCAGCCAAATGAACACTGAAGCTTTCTTT
V gene: TRBV28; D gene: TRBD2; clone size: NA; J gene: TRBJ2-1; CDR3 protein: CASSLPTSGRTSSYNEQFF; CDR3 DNA: TGTGCCAGCAGTTTGCCAACTAGCGGGAGGACCAGCTCCTACAATGAGCAGTTCTTC
V gene: TRBV19; D gene: NA; clone size: NA; J gene: TRBJ2-1; CDR3 protein: CASNPEGNDNEQFF; CDR3 DNA: TGTGCCAGTAACCCAGAAGGTAATGACAATGAGCAGTTCTTC
V gene: TRBV3-1; D gene: NA; clone size: NA; J gene: TRBJ2-1; CDR3 protein: CASRLGSSYNEQFF; CDR3 DNA: TGTGCCAGCAGGTTAGGGAGCTCCTACAATGAGCAGTTCTTC
V gene: TRBV20-1; D gene: NA; clone size: many; J gene: TRBJ2-7; CDR3 protein: CSAPGGLTYEQYF; CDR3 DNA: TGCAGTGCCCCGGGCGGCCTTACCTACGAGCAGTACTTC
V gene: TRBV12-3/TRBV12-4; D gene: NA; clone size: many; J gene: TRBJ2-1; CDR3 protein: CASREGHIPYNEQFF; CDR3 DNA: TGTGCCAGCAGAGAGGGACATATTCCTTACAATGAGCAGTTCTTC
V gene: TRBV11-2; D gene: NA; clone size: few; J gene: TRBJ1-4; CDR3 protein: CASSLSSRLFF; CDR3 DNA: TGTGCCAGCAGCTTAAGTTCTCGACTGTTTTTT
V gene: TRBV11-2; D gene: NA; clone size: many; J gene: TRBJ2-7; CDR3 protein: CASSLGQGSSYEQYF; CDR3 DNA: TGTGCCAGCAGCTTAGGGCAGGGGAGCTCCTACGAGCAGTACTTC
V gene: TRBV7-9; D gene: TRBD2; clone size: many; J gene: TRBJ2-1; CDR3 protein: CASSPLAVEQFF; CDR3 DNA: TGTGCCAGCAGCCCACTAGCGGTTGAGCAGTTCTTC
V gene: TRBV7-6; D gene: NA; clone size: NA; J gene: TRBJ1-5; CDR3 protein: CASSRRGGSPQHF; CDR3 DNA: TGTGCCAGCAGCCGAAGGGGGGGAAGTCCCCAGCATTTT
V gene: TRBV7-8; D gene: NA; clone size: few; J gene: TRBJ1-2; CDR3 protein: CASSLARSPNYGYTF; CDR3 DNA: TGTGCCAGCAGCTTAGCAAGGAGTCCGAACTATGGCTACACCTTC
V gene: TRBV20-1; D gene: NA; clone size: many; J gene: TRBJ2-7; CDR3 protein: CSARDRGAHEQYF; CDR3 DNA: TGCAGTGCTAGAGACAGGGGGGCCCACGAGCAGTACTTC
V gene: TRBV18; D gene: NA; clone size: NA; J gene: TRBJ1-2; CDR3 protein: CASSPKTAARDGYTF; CDR3 DNA: TGTGCCAGCTCACCGAAGACAGCCGCGCGCGATGGCTACACCTTC
V gene: TRBV7-2; D gene: NA; clone size: once; J gene: TRBJ1-2; CDR3 protein: CASSIQRGNYGYTF; CDR3 DNA: TGTGCCAGCAGCATCCAGCGGGGGAACTATGGCTACACCTTC
V gene: TRBV27; D gene: NA; clone size: many; J gene: TRBJ1-1; CDR3 protein: CASSQRTGNIDEAFF; CDR3 DNA: TGTGCCAGCAGTCAACGAACAGGGAACATAGATGAAGCTTTCTTT
V gene: TRBV5-1; D gene: TRBD1; clone size: many; J gene: TRBJ1-2; CDR3 protein: CASSSDPGQVRYGYTF; CDR3 DNA: TGCGCCAGCAGCTCAGATCCGGGACAGGTACGCTATGGCTACACCTTC
V gene: TRBV27; D gene: TRBD1; clone size: many; J gene: TRBJ2-1; CDR3 protein: CASSAGTGNDEQFF; CDR3 DNA: TGTGCCAGCAGTGCCGGGACAGGGAACGATGAGCAGTTCTTC
V gene: TRBV7-3; D gene: TRBD1; clone size: NA; J gene: TRBJ1-2; CDR3 protein: CASSSSGGDGYTF; CDR3 DNA: TGTGCCAGCAGCTCGTCAGGGGGCGATGGCTACACCTTC
V gene: TRBV20-1; D gene: TRBD2; clone size: many; J gene: TRBJ2-1; CDR3 protein: CSATGLAGGGNEQFF; CDR3 DNA: TGCAGTGCCACGGGACTAGCGGGAGGTGGCAATGAGCAGTTCTTC
V gene: TRBV20-1; D gene: TRBD1; clone size: NA; J gene: TRBJ1-2; CDR3 protein: CSAGQGYGYTF; CDR3 DNA: TGCAGTGCCGGACAGGGTTATGGCTACACCTTC
V gene: TRBV5-1; D gene: TRBD1; clone size: NA; J gene: TRBJ2-1; CDR3 protein: CASSLKAGGDEQFF; CDR3 DNA: TGCGCCAGCAGCTTGAAGGCAGGGGGCGATGAGCAGTTCTTC
V gene: TRBV2; D gene: NA; clone size: many; J gene: TRBJ2-4; CDR3 protein: CASSEFARLAKNIQYF; CDR3 DNA: TGTGCCAGCAGTGAATTCGCCAGACTAGCCAAAAACATTCAGTACTTC
V gene: TRBV19; D gene: NA; clone size: many; J gene: TRBJ2-2; CDR3 protein: CASSGFGELFF; CDR3 DNA: TGTGCCAGCTCAGGCTTCGGGGAGCTGTTTTTT
V gene: TRBV18; D gene: TRBD1; clone size: NA; J gene: TRBJ2-3; CDR3 protein: CASSPRTGSTDTQYF; CDR3 DNA: TGTGCCAGCTCACCAAGGACAGGGAGCACAGATACGCAGTATTTT
V gene: TRBV28; D gene: TRBD2; clone size: many; J gene: TRBJ2-5; CDR3 protein: CASSAGGGETQYF; CDR3 DNA: TGTGCCAGCAGTGCGGGGGGAGGTGAGACCCAGTACTTC
V gene: TRBV6-1; D gene: NA; clone size: once; J gene: TRBJ2-5; CDR3 protein: CASSGGDSEQYF; CDR3 DNA: TGTGCCAGCAGTGGGGGGGACAGTGAGCAGTACTTC
V gene: TRBV7-3; D gene: NA; clone size: NA; J gene: TRBJ2-3; CDR3 protein: CASSSWTATTTQYF; CDR3 DNA: TGTGCCAGCAGCTCATGGACAGCTACTACTACGCAGTATTTT
V gene: TRBV20-1; D gene: TRBD2; clone size: many; J gene: TRBJ2-1; CDR3 protein: CSARDSLAGGNEQFF; CDR3 DNA: TGCAGTGCTAGAGATTCGCTAGCGGGAGGGAATGAGCAGTTCTTC